This TCR beta chain emerged from a study of shared clonotypes between healthy human individuals. The overall study: Donors consisted of two women and a few men between 18 and 49. Overall study results and limits: A limitation of the genetic and exposure-history diversity represented arose from few donors.

This clone showed up just a few times. Its specificity is not known. Germline V gene sequence: CDR1 SGHRS, CDR2 YFSETQ. This CDR3 is 14 amino acids long. Trimming took 4 bases from V and 7 from J; bases not matched to a gene: 8. The table came from immunoSEQ multiplex PCR; TCRdb's copy has only in-frame clones and leaves some out. The table has about 1 million clones, 60% to 80% seen once; the top ten hold about 1.5%. The clonotype was recovered from a man aged 18 to 29 in good health. The chain has TRBV5-1 and TRBJ1-1, with TRBD1 identical over 9 bases. The sequencing input was memory CD4+ T cells sorted from blood. Subset indicated: CD45RA-negative fraction. The CDR3 reads CASSRRQGGGEAFF. DNA of the CDR3: TGCGCCAGCAGCAGAAGACAGGGGGGTGGTGAAGCTTTCTTT.